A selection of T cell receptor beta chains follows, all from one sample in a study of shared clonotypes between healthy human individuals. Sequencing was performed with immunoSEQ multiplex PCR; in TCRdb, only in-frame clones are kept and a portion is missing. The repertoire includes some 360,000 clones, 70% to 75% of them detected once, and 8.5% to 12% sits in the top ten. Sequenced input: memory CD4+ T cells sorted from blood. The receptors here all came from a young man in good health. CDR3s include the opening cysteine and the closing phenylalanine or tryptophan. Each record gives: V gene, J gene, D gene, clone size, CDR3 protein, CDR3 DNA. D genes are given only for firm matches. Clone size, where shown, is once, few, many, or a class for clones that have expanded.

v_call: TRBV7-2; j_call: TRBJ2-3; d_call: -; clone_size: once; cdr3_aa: CASSLRSLGDTQYF; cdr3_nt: TGTGCCAGCAGCTTAAGGTCCTTGGGTGATACGCAGTATTTT
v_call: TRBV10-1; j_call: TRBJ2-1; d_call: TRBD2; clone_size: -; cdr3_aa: CASSSSGSYSYNEQFF; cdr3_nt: TGCGCCAGCAGTTCGAGCGGGAGTTACTCCTACAATGAGCAGTTCTTC
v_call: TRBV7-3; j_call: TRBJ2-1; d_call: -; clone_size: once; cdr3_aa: CASSLTGALGWEQLF; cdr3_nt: TGTGCCAGCAGCTTAACCGGGGCCCTCGGCTGGGAGCAGCTCTTC
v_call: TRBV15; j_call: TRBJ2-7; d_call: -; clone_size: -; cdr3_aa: CATSRDRFSNEQYF; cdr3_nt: TGTGCCACCAGCAGAGATCGGTTCTCCAACGAGCAGTACTTC
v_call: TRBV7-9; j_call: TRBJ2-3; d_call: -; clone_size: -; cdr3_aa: CASSLGRTDTQYF; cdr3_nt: TGTGCCAGCAGCTTAGGGCGTACAGATACGCAGTATTTT
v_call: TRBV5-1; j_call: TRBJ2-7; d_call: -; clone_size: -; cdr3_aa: CASSLETGLVGYEQYF; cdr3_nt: TGCGCCAGCAGCTTGGAGACAGGTTTAGTAGGTTACGAGCAGTACTTC
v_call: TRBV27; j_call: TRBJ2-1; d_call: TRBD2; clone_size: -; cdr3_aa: CASRPGLGPNEQFF; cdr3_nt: TGTGCCAGCAGGCCGGGACTAGGACCCAATGAGCAGTTCTTC
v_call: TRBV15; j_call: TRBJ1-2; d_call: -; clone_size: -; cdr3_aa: CATSREQGYGYTF; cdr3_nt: TGTGCCACCAGCAGAGAGCAGGGGTATGGCTACACCTTC
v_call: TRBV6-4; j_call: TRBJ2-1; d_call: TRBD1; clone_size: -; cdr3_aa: CASSTGTGGNEQFF; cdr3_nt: TGTGCCAGCAGTACCGGGACAGGGGGCAATGAGCAGTTCTTC
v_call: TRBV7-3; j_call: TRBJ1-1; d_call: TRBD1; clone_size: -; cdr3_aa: CASSLAGGGSEAFF; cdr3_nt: TGTGCCAGCAGCTTGGCAGGGGGAGGCTCTGAAGCTTTCTTT
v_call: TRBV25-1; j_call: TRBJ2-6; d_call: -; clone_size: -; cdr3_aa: CASGEFAGANVLTF; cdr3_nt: TGTGCCAGCGGGGAATTCGCTGGGGCCAACGTCCTGACTTTC
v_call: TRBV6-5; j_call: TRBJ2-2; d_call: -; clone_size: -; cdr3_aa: CASRFGVAGELFF; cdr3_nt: TGTGCCAGCAGATTTGGGGTGGCCGGGGAGCTGTTTTTT
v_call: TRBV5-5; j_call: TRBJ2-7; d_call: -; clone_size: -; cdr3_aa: CASSLSPLGLSYEQYF; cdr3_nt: TGTGCCAGCAGCTTGAGCCCTCTCGGACTATCCTACGAGCAGTACTTC
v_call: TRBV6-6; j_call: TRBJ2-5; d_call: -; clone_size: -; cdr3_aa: CATKEMGTQETQYF; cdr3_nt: TGTGCCACCAAAGAGATGGGGACGCAAGAGACCCAGTACTTC
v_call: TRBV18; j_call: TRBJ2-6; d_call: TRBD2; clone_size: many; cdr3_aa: CASSSTTSGALGANVLTF; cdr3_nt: TGTGCCAGCTCATCGACGACTAGCGGAGCTCTTGGGGCCAACGTCCTGACTTTC
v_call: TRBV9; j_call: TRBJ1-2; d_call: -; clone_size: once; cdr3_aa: CASSPSHRDVPNYGYTF; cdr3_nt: TGTGCCAGCAGCCCCTCCCACCGGGACGTCCCTAACTATGGCTACACCTTC
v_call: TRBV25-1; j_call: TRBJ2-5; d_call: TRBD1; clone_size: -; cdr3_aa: CASSDFGQGTETQYF; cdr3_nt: TGTGCCAGCAGTGATTTCGGACAGGGGACGGAGACCCAGTACTTC
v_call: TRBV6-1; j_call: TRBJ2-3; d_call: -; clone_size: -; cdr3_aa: CASSGRLITDTQYF; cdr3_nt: TGTGCCAGCAGTGGTCGACTGATCACAGATACGCAGTATTTT
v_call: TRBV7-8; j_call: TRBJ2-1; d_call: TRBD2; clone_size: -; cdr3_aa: CASSRRDYYNEQFF; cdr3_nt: TGTGCCAGCAGCCGCCGGGACTACTACAATGAGCAGTTCTTC
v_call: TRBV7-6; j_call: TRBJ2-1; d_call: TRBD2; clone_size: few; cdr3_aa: CASSLGQRLAGGGSYNEQFF; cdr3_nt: TGTGCCAGCAGCTTAGGCCAGCGACTAGCGGGAGGGGGGTCCTACAATGAGCAGTTCTTC
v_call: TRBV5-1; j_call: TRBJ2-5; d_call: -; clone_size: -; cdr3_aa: CASSVRPGVSRETQYF; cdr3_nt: TGCGCCAGCAGCGTACGACCGGGGGTGTCTAGAGAGACCCAGTACTTC
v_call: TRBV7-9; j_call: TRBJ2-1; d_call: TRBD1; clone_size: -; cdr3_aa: CASSLATGFYNEQFF; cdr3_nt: TGTGCCAGCAGCTTAGCGACAGGGTTCTACAATGAGCAGTTCTTC
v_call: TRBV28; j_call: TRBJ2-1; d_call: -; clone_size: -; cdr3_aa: CASKEGGSSYNEQFF; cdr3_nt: TGTGCCAGCAAGGAGGGAGGAAGCTCCTACAATGAGCAGTTCTTC
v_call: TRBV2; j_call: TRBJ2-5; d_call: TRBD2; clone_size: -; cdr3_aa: CASSDYIAGGETQYF; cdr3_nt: TGTGCCAGCAGTGACTATATAGCGGGAGGAGAGACCCAGTACTTC
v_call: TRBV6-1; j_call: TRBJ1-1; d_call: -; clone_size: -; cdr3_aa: CASRTSWTEAFF; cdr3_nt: TGTGCCAGCAGGACTAGTTGGACTGAAGCTTTCTTT